This T cell receptor beta chain was sequenced during a study of OX40 agonist ivuxolimab in advanced cancers. Background on the study: Those enrolled were 82.7% male, with a mean age of approximately 60 years and ages from about 20 to 80.

CDR1 and CDR2 (germline): MNHNS, SASEGT. The CDR3 runs to 11 residues. Trimming took off 4 bases at V and 13 bases at J, with 11 bases between the two ends. Blood draws occurred at baseline, cycle 4 day 1, and cycle 7 day 1. Sequencing used immunoSEQ multiplex PCR; TCRdb keeps in-frame clones, though not all of them. Among 65,000 to 95,000 clones listed, over 75% were seen once. The sequence came from an adult with an advanced solid tumor such as melanoma, head and neck, liver or kidney cancer. The sample here was CD4+ or CD8+ T cells sorted from blood, taken in a trial of the OX40 agonist ivuxolimab. The chain carries TRBV6-1 and TRBJ2-4; D assignment may be TRBD1 or TRBD2 (5 bases each). The CDR3, as DNA: TGTGCCAGCAGTGCGGGGACCTTCCAGTACTTC. The encoded protein is CASSAGTFQYF.